This TCR beta chain appears in the sequencing data of a study of blood T cell repertoires in COVID-19. Study-wide background: Specimens from acute and convalescent COVID-19 originated in the United States, Italy and Spain.

Participants were aged roughly 18 to 90 years, lived in under 25 US areas, and enrolled virtually. Cohort placement rested on clinical history that participants reported themselves. The CDR3 is 17 amino acids. The V segment lost 2 bases and the J segment 4 bases; nucleotides outside the gene matches: 14. The germline CDR1 and CDR2 sequences are SGHRS and YFSETQ. Original processing notes: Researchers report that nucleated cell counts were estimated from reference gene primer amplification. Sequenced by immunoSEQ multiplex PCR; TCRdb stores in-frame clones only, minus some. The DNA was the basis for D and trimming; V, J and clone size are from that table. The sample yields around 230,000 clones, 86% seen once.

This TCR came from a woman aged 40 to 50 with acute COVID-19. The genes are TRBV5-1 and TRBJ2-5; 7 bases are a match to TRBD1. The sample taken for sequencing was PBMCs or T cells enriched from blood (not recorded which). The CDR3 region is CASSFLAAYSGGETQYF. CDR3 nucleotide sequence: TGCGCCAGCAGCTTCCTAGCCGCATACTCAGGGGGAGAGACCCAGTACTTC.